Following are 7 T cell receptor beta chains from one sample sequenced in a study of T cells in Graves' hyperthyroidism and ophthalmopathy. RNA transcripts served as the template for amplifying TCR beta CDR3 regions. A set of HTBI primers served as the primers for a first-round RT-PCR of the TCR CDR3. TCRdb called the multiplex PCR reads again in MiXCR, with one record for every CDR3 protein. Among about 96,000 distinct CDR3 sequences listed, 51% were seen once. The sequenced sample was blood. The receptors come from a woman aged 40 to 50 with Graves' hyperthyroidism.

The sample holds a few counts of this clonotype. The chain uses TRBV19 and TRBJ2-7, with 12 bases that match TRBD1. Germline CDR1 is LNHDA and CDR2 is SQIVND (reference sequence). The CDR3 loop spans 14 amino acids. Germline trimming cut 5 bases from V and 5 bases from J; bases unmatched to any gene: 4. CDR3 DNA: TGTGCCAGTAGTGTCGGGACAGGGGGCAACGAGCAGTACTTC. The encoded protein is CASSVGTGGNEQYF. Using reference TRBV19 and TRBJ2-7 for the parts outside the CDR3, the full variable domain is DGGITQSPKYLFRKEGQNVTLSCEQNLNHDAMYWYRQDPGQGLRLIYYSQIVNDFQKGDIAEGYSVSREKKESFPLTVTSAQKNPTAFYLCASSVGTGGNEQYFGPGTRLTVT.

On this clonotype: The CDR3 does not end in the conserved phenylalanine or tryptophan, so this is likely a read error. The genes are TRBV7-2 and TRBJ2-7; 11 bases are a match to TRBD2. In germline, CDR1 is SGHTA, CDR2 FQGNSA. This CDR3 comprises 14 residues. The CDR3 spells CASSHSGRAGEQYL. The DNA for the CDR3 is TGCGCCAGCAGCCATAGCGGGAGGGCGGGGGAGCAGTACCTC.

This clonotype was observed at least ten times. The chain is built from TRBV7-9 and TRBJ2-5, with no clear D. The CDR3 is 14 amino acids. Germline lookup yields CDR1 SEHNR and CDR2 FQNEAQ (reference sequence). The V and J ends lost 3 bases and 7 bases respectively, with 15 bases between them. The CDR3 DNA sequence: TGTGCCAGCAGCTTGGACGGCCGTCCAGGGACCCAGTACTTC. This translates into CASSLDGRPGTQYF.

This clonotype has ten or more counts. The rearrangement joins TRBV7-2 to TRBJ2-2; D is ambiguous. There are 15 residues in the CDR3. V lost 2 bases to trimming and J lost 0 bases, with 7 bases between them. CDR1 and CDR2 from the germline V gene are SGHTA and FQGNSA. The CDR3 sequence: CASSLPTTNTGELFF. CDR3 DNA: TGTGCCAGCAGCTTACCGACCACGAACACCGGGGAGCTGTTTTTT.

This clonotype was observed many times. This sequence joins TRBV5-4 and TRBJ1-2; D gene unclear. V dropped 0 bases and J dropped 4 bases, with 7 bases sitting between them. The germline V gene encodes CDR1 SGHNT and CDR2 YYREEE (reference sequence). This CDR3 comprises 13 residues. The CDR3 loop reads CASSLARAYGYTF. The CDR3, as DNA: TGTGCCAGCAGCTTGGCAAGGGCCTATGGCTACACCTTC. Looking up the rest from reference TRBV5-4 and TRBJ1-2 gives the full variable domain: ETGVTQSPTHLIKTRGQQVTLRCSSQSGHNTVSWYQQALGQGPQFIFQYYREEENGRGNFPPRFSGLQFPNYSSELNVNALELDDSALYLCASSLARAYGYTFGSGTRLTVV.

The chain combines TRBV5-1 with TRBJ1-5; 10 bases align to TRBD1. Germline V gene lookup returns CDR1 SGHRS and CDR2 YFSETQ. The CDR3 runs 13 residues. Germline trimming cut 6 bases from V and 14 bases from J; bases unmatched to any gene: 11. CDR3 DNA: TGCGCCAGCACCCGGGACAGGGGCTCCTACGAGCATTTT. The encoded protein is CASTRDRGSYEHF.

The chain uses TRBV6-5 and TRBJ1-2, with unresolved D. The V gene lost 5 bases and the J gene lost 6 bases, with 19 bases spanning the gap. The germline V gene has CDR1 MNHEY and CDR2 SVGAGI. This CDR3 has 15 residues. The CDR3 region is CASSPVSATSDGYTF. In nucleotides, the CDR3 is TGTGCCAGCAGTCCCGTTAGCGCGACTTCCGATGGCTACACCTTC.